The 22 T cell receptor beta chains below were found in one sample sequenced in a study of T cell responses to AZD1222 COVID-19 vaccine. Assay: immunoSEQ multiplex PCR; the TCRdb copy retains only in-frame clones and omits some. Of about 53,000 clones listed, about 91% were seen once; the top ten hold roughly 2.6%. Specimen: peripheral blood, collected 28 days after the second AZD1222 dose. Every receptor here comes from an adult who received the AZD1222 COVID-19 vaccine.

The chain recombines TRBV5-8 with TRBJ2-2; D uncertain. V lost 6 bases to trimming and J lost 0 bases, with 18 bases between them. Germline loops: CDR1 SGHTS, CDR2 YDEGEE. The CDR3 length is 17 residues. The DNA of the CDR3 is TGTGCCAGCACCCGACGTCTGCGGAGCTCGAACACCGGGGAGCTGTTTTTT. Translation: CASTRRLRSSNTGELFF.

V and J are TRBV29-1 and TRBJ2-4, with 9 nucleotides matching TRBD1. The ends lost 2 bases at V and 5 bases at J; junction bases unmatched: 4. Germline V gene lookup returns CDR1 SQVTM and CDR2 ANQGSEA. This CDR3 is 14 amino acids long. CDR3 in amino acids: CSVEWGQGENIQYF. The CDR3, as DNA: TGCAGCGTTGAATGGGGACAGGGTGAAAACATTCAGTACTTC.

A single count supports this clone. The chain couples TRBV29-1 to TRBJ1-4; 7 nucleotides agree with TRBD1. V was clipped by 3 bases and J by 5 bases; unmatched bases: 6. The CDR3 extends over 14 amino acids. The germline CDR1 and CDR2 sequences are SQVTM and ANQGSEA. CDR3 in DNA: TGCAGCGTTGAGGGAGACAGGGCAAATGAAAAACTGTTTTTT. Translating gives CSVEGDRANEKLFF.

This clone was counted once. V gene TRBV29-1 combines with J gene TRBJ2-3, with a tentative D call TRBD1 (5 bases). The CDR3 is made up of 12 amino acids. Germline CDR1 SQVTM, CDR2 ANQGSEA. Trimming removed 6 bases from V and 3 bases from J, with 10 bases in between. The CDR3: CSVTDSTDTQYF. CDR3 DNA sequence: TGCAGCGTCACCGACAGTACAGATACGCAGTATTTT.

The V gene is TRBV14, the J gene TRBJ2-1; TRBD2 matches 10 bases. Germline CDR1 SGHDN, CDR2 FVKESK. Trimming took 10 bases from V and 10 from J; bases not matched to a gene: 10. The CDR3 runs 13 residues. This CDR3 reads CATSGLAIREQFF. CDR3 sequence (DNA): TGTGCCACCTCGGGACTAGCGATAAGGGAGCAGTTCTTC.

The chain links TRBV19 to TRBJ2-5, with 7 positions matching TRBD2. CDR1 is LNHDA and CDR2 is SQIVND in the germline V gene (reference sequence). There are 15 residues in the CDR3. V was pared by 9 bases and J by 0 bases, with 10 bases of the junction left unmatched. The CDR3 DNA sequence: TGTGCCAGCTCAAGGGAGGGTGTTTACCAAGAGACCCAGTACTTC. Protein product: CASSREGVYQETQYF.

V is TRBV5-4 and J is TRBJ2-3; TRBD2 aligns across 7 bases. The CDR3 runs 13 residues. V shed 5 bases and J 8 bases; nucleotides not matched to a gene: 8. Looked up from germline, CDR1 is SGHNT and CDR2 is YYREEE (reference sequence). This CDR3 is CASRQTSSVTQYF. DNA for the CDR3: TGTGCCAGCAGGCAGACTAGCTCCGTTACGCAGTATTTT.

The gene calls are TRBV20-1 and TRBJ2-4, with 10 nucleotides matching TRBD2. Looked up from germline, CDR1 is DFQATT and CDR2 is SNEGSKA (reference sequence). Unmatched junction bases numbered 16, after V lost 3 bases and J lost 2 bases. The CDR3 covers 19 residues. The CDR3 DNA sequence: TGCAGTGCTAGTAGCCCGGGTGGAGCGGGAGGGCCAACCAAAAACATTCAGTACTTC. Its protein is CSASSPGGAGGPTKNIQYF.

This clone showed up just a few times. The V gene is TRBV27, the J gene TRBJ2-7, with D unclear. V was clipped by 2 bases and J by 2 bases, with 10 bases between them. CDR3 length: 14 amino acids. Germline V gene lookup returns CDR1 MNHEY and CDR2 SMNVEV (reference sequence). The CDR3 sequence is CASSLKWGPYEQYF. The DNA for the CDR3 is TGTGCCAGCAGTTTAAAATGGGGTCCCTACGAGCAGTACTTC.

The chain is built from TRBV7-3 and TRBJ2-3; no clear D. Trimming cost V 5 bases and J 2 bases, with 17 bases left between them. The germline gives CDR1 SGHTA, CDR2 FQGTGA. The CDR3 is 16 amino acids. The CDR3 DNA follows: TGTGCCAGCAGCCCTAGGACCACAATCTACACAGATACGCAGTATTTT. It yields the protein CASSPRTTIYTDTQYF.

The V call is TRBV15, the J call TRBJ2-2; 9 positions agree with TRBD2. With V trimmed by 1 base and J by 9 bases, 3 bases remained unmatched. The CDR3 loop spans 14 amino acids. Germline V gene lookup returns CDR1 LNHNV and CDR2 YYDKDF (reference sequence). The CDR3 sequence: CATSRGLAGWELFF. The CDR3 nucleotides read TGTGCCACCAGCAGAGGCCTAGCGGGATGGGAGCTGTTTTTT.

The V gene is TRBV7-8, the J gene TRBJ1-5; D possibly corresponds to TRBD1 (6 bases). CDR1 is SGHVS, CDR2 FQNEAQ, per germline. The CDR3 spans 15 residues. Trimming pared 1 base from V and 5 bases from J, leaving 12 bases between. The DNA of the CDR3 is TGTGCCAGCAGCTTAGGTACGGGGGGGCATCAGCCCCAGCATTTT. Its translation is CASSLGTGGHQPQHF.

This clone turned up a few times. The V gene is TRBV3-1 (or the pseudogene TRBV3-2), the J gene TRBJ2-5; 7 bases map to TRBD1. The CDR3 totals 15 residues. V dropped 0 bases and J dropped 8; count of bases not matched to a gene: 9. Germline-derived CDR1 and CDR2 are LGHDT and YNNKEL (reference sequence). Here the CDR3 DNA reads TGTGCCAGCAGCCAAGAAGGGGGCCAGGGAGTCACCCAGTACTTC. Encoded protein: CASSQEGGQGVTQYF.

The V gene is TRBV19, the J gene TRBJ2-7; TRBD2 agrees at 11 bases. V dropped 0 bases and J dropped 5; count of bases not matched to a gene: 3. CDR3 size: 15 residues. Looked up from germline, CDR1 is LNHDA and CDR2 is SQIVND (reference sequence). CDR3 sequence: CASSIEASGRHEQYF. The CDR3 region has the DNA TGTGCCAGTAGTATAGAGGCTAGCGGGAGGCACGAGCAGTACTTC.

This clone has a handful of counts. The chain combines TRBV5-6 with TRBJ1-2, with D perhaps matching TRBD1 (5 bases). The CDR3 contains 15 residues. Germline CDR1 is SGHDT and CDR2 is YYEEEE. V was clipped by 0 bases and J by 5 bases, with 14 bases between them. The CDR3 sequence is CASSLGWGRDYGYTF. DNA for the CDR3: TGTGCCAGCAGCTTGGGGTGGGGACGAGATTATGGCTACACCTTC.

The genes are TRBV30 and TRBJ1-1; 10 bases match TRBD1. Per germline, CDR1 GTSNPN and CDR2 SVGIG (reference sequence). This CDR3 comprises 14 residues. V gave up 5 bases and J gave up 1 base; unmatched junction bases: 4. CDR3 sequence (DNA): TGTGCCTGGGGAAGACAGGGGGCGAACACTGAAGCTTTCTTT. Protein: CAWGRQGANTEAFF.

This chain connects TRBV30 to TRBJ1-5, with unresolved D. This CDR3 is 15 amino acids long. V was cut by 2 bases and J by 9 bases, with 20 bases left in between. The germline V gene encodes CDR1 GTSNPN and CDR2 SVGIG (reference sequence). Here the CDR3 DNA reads TGTGCCTGGAGTCCCCGGGTTTCCAACCCATCGCCCCAGCATTTT. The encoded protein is CAWSPRVSNPSPQHF.

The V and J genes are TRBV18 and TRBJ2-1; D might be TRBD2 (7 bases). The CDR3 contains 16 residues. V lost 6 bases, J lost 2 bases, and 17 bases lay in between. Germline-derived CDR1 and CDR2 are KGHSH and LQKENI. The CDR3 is CASSPGAGVTYNEQFF. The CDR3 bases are TGTGCCAGCTCCCCGGGGGCGGGAGTAACCTACAATGAGCAGTTCTTC.

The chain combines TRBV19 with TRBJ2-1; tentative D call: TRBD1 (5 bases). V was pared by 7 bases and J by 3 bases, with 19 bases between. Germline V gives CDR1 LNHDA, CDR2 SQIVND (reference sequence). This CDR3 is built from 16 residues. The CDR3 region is CASKGLLGQGYNEQFF. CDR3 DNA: TGTGCCAGTAAAGGCCTATTGGGGCAGGGCTACAATGAGCAGTTCTTC.

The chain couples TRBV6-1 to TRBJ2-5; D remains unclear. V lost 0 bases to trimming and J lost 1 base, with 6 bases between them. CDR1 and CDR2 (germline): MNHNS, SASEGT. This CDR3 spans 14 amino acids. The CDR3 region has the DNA TGTGCCAGCAGTGAAGCGGCGTTCCAAGAGACCCAGTACTTC. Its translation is CASSEAAFQETQYF.

As DNA, the CDR3 is TGTGCCAGCAGTAGGAGGGGTGGCTACACCTTC. Protein sequence: CASSRRGGYTF. The chain uses TRBV28 and TRBJ1-2, with a tentative D call TRBD1 (5 bases). CDR1 MDHEN and CDR2 SYDVKM come from the germline V gene. The CDR3 extends over 11 amino acids. V was cut by 5 bases and J by 7 bases, with 8 bases left in between.

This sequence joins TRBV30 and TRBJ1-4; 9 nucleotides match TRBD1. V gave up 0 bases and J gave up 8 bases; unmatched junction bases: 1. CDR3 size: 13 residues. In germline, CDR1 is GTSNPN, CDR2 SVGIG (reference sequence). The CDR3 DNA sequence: TGTGCCTGGAGTGTTGACAGGGGGGAAAAACTGTTTTTT. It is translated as CAWSVDRGEKLFF.